The 15 T cell receptor beta chains below all came from one sample that was sequenced in a study of blood T cell repertoires in COVID-19. Profiling relied on immunoSEQ multiplex PCR, and the TCRdb table lists in-frame clones only, not all of them. In the table there are under 300,000 clones, 88% of which are singletons. Sequenced input: PBMCs or T cells enriched from blood (not recorded which). All receptors derive from a woman aged 40 to 50 who had been exposed to COVID-19.

J is TRBJ1-5 and V is TRBV28; no reliable D call. V lost 5 bases, J lost 7 bases, and 18 bases lay in between. The CDR3 extends over 15 amino acids. Germline loops: CDR1 MDHEN, CDR2 SYDVKM. CDR3 in DNA: TGTGCCAGCAGTCCCGGGAACTTACAAAACCAGCCCCAGCATTTT. Protein product: CASSPGNLQNQPQHF.

The chain links TRBV11-3 to TRBJ2-2; D gene uncertain. V lost 0 bases, J lost 5 bases, and 7 bases lay in between. The germline CDR1 and CDR2 sequences are SGHNT and YENEEA. The CDR3 spans 14 residues. The CDR3 region has the DNA TGTGCCAGCAGCTTAGAGGTGGAGACCGGGGAGCTGTTTTTT. It encodes CASSLEVETGELFF.

The CDR3 loop reads CATSDPGSSTGELFF. CDR3 nucleotide sequence: TGTGCCACCAGTGATCCTGGGAGTAGCACCGGGGAGCTGTTTTTT. The chain couples TRBV24-1 to TRBJ2-2; D perhaps matches TRBD2 (5 bases). Germline loops: CDR1 KGHDR, CDR2 SFDVKD. This CDR3 has 15 amino acids. Between the trimmed V and J ends, which lost 3 bases and 4 bases, there was a span of 11 bases.

The V gene is TRBV28, the J gene TRBJ1-5; D is unresolved. Trimming stripped 7 bases from V and 8 bases from J, with 12 bases between. Germline CDR1 is MDHEN and CDR2 is SYDVKM. The CDR3 covers 12 residues. DNA for the CDR3: TGTGCCAGCATCTCCGGGAGGGAGCCCCAGCATTTT. Translated: CASISGREPQHF.

V usage is TRBV28 and J usage is TRBJ1-2; no clear D gene. Trimming pared 3 bases from V and 1 base from J, leaving 12 bases between. There are 15 residues in the CDR3. Germline CDR1 reads MDHEN; CDR2 reads SYDVKM. The CDR3 region has the DNA TGTGCCAGCAGTTTCCCCTCGGGGAGTAACTATGGCTACACCTTC. As protein: CASSFPSGSNYGYTF.

This clone was counted once. This sequence joins TRBV10-3 and TRBJ2-5; 13 bases align to TRBD2. J gave up 5 bases and V 2 bases, and 2 bases lay outside the gene matches. CDR3 length equals 15 residues. Germline loops: CDR1 ENHRY, CDR2 SYGVKD. CDR3 region: CAISEGTSGVETQYF. CDR3 DNA: TGTGCCATCAGTGAGGGGACTAGCGGGGTCGAGACCCAGTACTTC.

The chain links TRBV28 to TRBJ1-2, with D perhaps TRBD1 (6 bases). V gave up 5 bases and J gave up 4 bases, with 14 bases separating them. Germline CDR1 and CDR2: MDHEN and SYDVKM. CDR3 length: 14 residues. The DNA of the CDR3 is TGTGCCAGCAGTCCCCCCGGGACACCCTATGGCTACACCTTC. Its translation: CASSPPGTPYGYTF.

J is TRBJ1-6 and V is TRBV6-5; 8 bases are a match to TRBD1. The CDR3 runs 15 residues. The junction had 11 bases not matched to a gene; V was cut back by 6 bases and J by 10 bases. The germline gives CDR1 MNHEY, CDR2 SVGAGI. The CDR3 DNA sequence: TGTGCCAGCAGACCCAGCACAGGGGGTAACTCACCCCTCCACTTT. This encodes CASRPSTGGNSPLHF.

The rearrangement joins TRBV2 to TRBJ2-5; tentatively, D is TRBD1 (5 bases). Per the germline V gene, CDR1 is SNHLY and CDR2 is FYNNEI. The CDR3 sequence is 14 residues long. The ends were cut back, 8 bases at V and 3 bases at J, with 16 bases in the middle. The CDR3 sequence is CASWIWGKKETQYF. The DNA of the CDR3 is TGTGCCAGCTGGATTTGGGGCAAGAAAGAGACCCAGTACTTC.

V is TRBV28 and J is TRBJ2-6; D perhaps matches TRBD1 (5 bases). CDR1 and CDR2 from the germline V gene are MDHEN and SYDVKM. V lost 6 bases and J lost 0, with 12 bases in between. CDR3 length: 16 residues. CDR3 bases: TGTGCCAGCAGACAGGCCGGAAACTCTGGGGCCAACGTCCTGACTTTC. It specifies CASRQAGNSGANVLTF. Looking up the rest from reference TRBV28 and TRBJ2-6 gives the full variable domain: DVKVTQSSRYLVKRTGEKVFLECVQDMDHENMFWYRQDPGLGLRLIYFSYDVKMKEKGDIPEGYSVSREKKERFSLILESASTNQTSMYLCASRQAGNSGANVLTFGAGSRLTVL.

This chain connects TRBV27 to TRBJ2-3; D unresolved. V lost 8 bases, J lost 3 bases, and 12 bases lay in between. The CDR3 has 13 residues. CDR1 is MNHEY, CDR2 SMNVEV, per germline (reference sequence). The CDR3 loop reads CASSARFTDTQYF. CDR3 in DNA: TGTGCCAGCTCCGCCCGGTTTACAGATACGCAGTATTTT.

This chain uses TRBV11-1 with TRBJ1-6; 9 bases align to TRBD1. CDR3 length equals 13 residues. V lost 5 bases, J lost 10 bases, and 3 bases stayed unmatched. The germline V gene encodes CDR1 SGHAT and CDR2 FQDESV (reference sequence). The CDR3 bases are TGTGCCAGCAGCACGGACAGGGGCTCACCCCTCCACTTT. It is translated as CASSTDRGSPLHF.

The chain couples TRBV25-1 to TRBJ2-1; unclear D gene. CDR3 length equals 11 residues. The V gene lost 5 bases and the J gene lost 6 bases, with 5 bases spanning the gap. CDR1 and CDR2 from the germline V gene are MGHDK and SYGVNS. Here the CDR3 reads CASSRSNEQFF. CDR3 in DNA: TGTGCCAGCAGTAGGAGCAATGAGCAGTTCTTC.

The genes are TRBV6-5 and TRBJ2-7; D is possibly TRBD1 (5 bases). V shed 6 bases and J shed 1 base, with 7 bases lying between them. The CDR3 spans 12 residues. The germline V gene has CDR1 MNHEY and CDR2 SVGAGI. The CDR3 spells CASSQGSYEQYF. In DNA form, the CDR3 reads TGTGCCAGCAGCCAGGGATCCTACGAGCAGTACTTC.

The V and J genes are TRBV27 and TRBJ1-1, with 8 bases matching TRBD1. Germline lookup yields CDR1 MNHEY and CDR2 SMNVEV (reference sequence). Trimming removed 2 bases from V and 4 bases from J; junction bases left unmatched: 6. CDR3 length: 15 residues. CDR3 sequence (DNA): TGTGCCAGCAGTTTAGGCAGGGGGCCGGGCACTGAAGCTTTCTTT. Translation gives CASSLGRGPGTEAFF.